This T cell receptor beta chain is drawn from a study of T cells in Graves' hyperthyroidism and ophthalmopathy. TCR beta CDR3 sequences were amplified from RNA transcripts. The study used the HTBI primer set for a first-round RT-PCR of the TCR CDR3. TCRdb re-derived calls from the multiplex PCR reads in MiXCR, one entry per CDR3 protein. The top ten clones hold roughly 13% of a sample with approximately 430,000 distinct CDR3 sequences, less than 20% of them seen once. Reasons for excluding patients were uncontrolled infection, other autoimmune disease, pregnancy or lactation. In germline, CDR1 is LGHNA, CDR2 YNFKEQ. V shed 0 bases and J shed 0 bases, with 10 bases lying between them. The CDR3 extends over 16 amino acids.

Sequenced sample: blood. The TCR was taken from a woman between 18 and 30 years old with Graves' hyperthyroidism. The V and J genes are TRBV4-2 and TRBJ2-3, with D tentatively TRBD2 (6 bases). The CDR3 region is CASSQEGTSSTDTQYF. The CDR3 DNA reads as TGTGCCAGCAGCCAAGAGGGGACTTCTAGCACAGATACGCAGTATTTT.